This TCR beta chain was sequenced for a study of T cell responses to AZD1222 COVID-19 vaccine. Study overall: Recipients boosted at about 4 weeks or about 12 weeks are pooled. Study-wide findings and caveats: When two AZD1222 doses had been given, Spike-specific TCR breadth and depth rose.

Sequenced by immunoSEQ multiplex PCR; TCRdb stores in-frame clones only, minus some. The data show tens of thousands of clones, roughly 84% seen once. On this clone itself: The antigen is undetermined.

Germline V gene sequence: CDR1 SNHLY, CDR2 FYNNEI. V dropped 2 bases and J dropped 0 bases, with 7 bases sitting between them. This CDR3 comprises 14 residues. The chain uses TRBV2 and TRBJ1-1; no reliable D call. The source material was peripheral blood, sampled on day 0 of AZD1222 vaccination. This clonotype was sampled from an adult in good health. The CDR3 is CASSERRMNTEAFF. The CDR3 DNA sequence: TGTGCCAGCAGTGAAAGGCGGATGAACACTGAAGCTTTCTTT.